This entry is about one T cell receptor (beta chain). The antigen is undetermined. V lost 4 bases, J lost 2 bases, and 9 bases lay in between. The CDR3 has 13 residues. CDR1 is MGHRA and CDR2 is YSYEKL in the germline V gene. The naive CD8 subset, CD45RO-negative cells positively selected for CCR7, excluded terminally differentiated effector memory CD45RA+ cells. These data are taken from a study of shared clonotypes between healthy human individuals. The authors' processing: ImmunoSEQ junction-only sequences lacked quality scores, so their filtering differed. Only in-frame clones appear in the TCRdb table, and some are missing; sequencing was by immunoSEQ multiplex PCR. D and trimming come from the DNA, and the V and J calls and clone size come from that table. This repertoire shows some 2 million clones, roughly 94% found once; its top ten account for 0.95% to 1.5%. Overall study findings and caveats: Depth was large, yet rarefaction showed that sorted-subset sequencing was incomplete. Clonotypes shared by all four sorted-subset donors had higher generation probabilities than non-shared clonotypes.

The rearrangement uses TRBV4-1 and TRBJ2-7; D gene uncertain. Input material: naive CD8+ T cells sorted from blood. This receptor was identified in a man younger than 30 in good health. The CDR3 bases are TGCGCCAGCAGCCCCCAGACTGCCTACGAGCAGTACTTC. Protein: CASSPQTAYEQYF.